Here is one TCR beta chain with its context. This clone was counted only a few times. It lacks a known antigen. Per-base quality was not reported, and no clone a single base away is much larger than it. V gives up 3 bases and J gives up 7 bases, and the segment between their germline ends measures 13 bases. From its cysteine to its phenylalanine, the CDR3 spans 14 amino acids. Only the CDR3 part of the read is kept: 42 bases, read in frame from the first base. The germline V gene encodes CDR1 SGHRS and CDR2 YFSETQ. The sample comes from a study of blood T cell repertoires in COVID-19 (dated by TCRdb to between 2020 and 2021). Background on the whole study: The collaborator samples originated in the United States, Italy and Spain and spanned the acute and convalescent phases of COVID-19. The samples were drawn from the first 160 participants of the ongoing ImmuneRACE study and from roughly 1,300 subjects provided by 6 global collaborators. A freely available public database, intended as a resource for researchers studying the immune response to SARS-CoV-2, is where the repertoires were released. Where available, HLA class I and class II types were obtained from metadata supplied by the sample provider rather than from assay-based typing. Deeply sampled blood TCRbeta repertoires from subjects exposed to, actively infected with, or recovered from COVID-19 were included in the dataset. The material from the prospective study consisted of cDNA or gDNA derived from T cells, B-cell-depleted T cells, or PBMCs. The sample metadata nearly always contained a de-identified subject ID, COVID-19 status, age in years and sex. Results and caveats for the whole study, not just this receptor: The quantity of clinical and demographic metadata differed by source and by participant and was supplied without curation.

The collaborating institutions used their own protocols to collect whole blood in K2EDTA tubes. For TCRbeta analysis, collaborators shipped samples in one of three forms: frozen whole blood, isolated PBMCs, or DNA extracted from either of those sample types. The immunoSEQ Assay, a bias-controlled multiplex PCR, was used to amplify TCRbeta CDR3 regions from genomic DNA. The paper's processing steps were these. Nucleated cell counts per sample were estimated from amplification of reference gene primers within the assay. To quantify the absolute abundance of each unique TCRbeta CDR3 rearrangement, sequence reads were collapsed and filtered. For each sample, productive Simpson clonality was calculated by taking the square root of Simpson's diversity index across productive rearrangements. TCRdb carries this immuneACCESS record with in-frame sequences only. Its versions omit some clonotypes, under half of them owing to an unresolved V gene in the studies checked, with the rest unexplained. That table gives V, J and clone size, and the DNA gave D and trimming. Here the sample has some 37,000 clones; about 86% occur a single time. More than 15% of the sample rests with the top ten.

Sequenced sample: peripheral blood. This clonotype was obtained from a man aged 50-59 years in a cohort sampled during active COVID-19. The sequence links TRBV5-1 to TRBJ2-2; a tentative D match to TRBD1 spans 6 bases. The CDR3 region has the sequence CASSSYTGFGELFF. DNA sequence: TGCGCCAGCAGCTCGTATACAGGGTTCGGGGAGCTGTTTTTT.